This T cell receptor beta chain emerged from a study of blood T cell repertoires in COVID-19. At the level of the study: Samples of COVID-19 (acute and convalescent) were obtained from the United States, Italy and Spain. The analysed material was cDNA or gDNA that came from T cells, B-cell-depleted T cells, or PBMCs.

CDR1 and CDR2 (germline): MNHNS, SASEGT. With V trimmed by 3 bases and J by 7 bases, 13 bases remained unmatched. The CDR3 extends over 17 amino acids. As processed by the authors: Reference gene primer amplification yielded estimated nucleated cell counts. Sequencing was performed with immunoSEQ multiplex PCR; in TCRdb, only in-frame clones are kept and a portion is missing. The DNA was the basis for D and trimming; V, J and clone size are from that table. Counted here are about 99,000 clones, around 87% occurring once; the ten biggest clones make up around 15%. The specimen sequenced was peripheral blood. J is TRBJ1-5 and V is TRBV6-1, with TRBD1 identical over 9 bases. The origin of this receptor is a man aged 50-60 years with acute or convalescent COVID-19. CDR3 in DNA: TGTGCCAGCAGTGACCTCAAGGGACAGGGTATGCGGCAGCCCCAGCATTTT. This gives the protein CASSDLKGQGMRQPQHF.